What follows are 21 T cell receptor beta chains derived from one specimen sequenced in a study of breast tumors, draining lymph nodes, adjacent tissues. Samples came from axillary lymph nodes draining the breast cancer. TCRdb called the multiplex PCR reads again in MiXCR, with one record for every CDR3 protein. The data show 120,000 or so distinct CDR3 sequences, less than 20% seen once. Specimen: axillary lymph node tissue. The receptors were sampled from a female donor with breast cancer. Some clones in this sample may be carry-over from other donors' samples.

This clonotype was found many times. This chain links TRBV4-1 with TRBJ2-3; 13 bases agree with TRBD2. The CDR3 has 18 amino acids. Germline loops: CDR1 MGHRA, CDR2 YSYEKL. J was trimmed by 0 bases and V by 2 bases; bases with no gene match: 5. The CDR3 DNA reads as TGCGCCAGCAGCCAAACGGGACTAGCGGGACCGAGCACAGATACGCAGTATTTT. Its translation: CASSQTGLAGPSTDTQYF.

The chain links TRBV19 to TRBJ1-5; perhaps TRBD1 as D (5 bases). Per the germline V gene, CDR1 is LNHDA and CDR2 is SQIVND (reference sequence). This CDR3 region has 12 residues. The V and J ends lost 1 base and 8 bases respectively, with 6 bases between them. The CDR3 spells CASSIGGEPQHF. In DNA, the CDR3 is TGTGCCAGTAGTATAGGGGGGGAGCCCCAGCATTTT.

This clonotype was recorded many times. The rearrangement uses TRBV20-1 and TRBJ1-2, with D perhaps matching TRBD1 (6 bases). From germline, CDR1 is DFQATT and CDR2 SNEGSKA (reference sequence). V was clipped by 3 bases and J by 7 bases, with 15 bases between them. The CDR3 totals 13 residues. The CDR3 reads CSASSTGSSGYTF. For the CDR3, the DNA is TGCAGTGCTAGTTCGACAGGTAGTTCTGGCTACACCTTC.

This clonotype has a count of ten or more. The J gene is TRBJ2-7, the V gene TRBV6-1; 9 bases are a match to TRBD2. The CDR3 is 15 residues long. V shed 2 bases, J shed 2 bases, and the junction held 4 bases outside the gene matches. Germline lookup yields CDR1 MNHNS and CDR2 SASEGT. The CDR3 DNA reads TGTGCCAGCAGTGAATTGGCTAGCGGGGCCTACGAGCAGTACTTC. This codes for CASSELASGAYEQYF.

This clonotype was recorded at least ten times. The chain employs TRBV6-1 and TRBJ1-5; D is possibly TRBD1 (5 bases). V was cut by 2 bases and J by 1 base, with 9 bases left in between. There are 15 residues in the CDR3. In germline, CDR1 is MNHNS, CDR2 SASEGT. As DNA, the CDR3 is TGTGCCAGCAGTGAACAGGGTCTAAGCAATCAGCCCCAGCATTTT. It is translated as CASSEQGLSNQPQHF.

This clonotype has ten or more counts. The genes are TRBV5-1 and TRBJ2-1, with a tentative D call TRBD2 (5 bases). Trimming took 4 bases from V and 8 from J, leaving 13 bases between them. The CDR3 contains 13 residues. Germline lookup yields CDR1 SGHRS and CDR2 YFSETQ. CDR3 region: CASSPPAGDEQFF. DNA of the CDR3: TGCGCCAGCAGCCCACCCGCGGGCGATGAGCAGTTCTTC.

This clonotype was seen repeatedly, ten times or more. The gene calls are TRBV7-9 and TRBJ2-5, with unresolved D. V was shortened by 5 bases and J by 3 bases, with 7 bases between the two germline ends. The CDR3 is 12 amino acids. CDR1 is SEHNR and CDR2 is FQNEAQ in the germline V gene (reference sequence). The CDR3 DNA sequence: TGTGCCAGCAGCACCAAGGAAGAGACCCAGTACTTC. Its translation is CASSTKEETQYF.

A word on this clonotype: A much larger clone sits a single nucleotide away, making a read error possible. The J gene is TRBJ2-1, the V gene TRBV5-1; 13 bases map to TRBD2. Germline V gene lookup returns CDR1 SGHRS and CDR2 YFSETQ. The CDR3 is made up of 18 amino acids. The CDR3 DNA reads TGCGCCAGCAGCTTTGGGAGTGGACTAGCGGGAGTGTACAATGAGCAGGTCTTC. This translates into CASSFGSGLAGVYNEQVF.

In nucleotides, the CDR3 is TGTGCCAGCTCACCGTCAGGGGCATCCTCTGGAAACACCATATATTTT. Translating it yields CASSPSGASSGNTIYF. V is TRBV18 and J is TRBJ1-3, with D perhaps matching TRBD1 (6 bases). V was shortened by 3 bases and J by 0 bases, with 12 bases between the two germline ends. Germline V gives CDR1 KGHSH, CDR2 LQKENI. The CDR3 runs to 16 residues.

CDR3 DNA: TGTGCCAGCAGCCCTTACGGGACACAAGGGTATGGGGCCAACGTCCTGACTTTC. Residues: CASSPYGTQGYGANVLTF. The chain uses TRBV5-4 and TRBJ2-6; maybe TRBD1 (6 bases). This CDR3 region has 18 residues. CDR1 is SGHNT, CDR2 YYREEE, per germline (reference sequence). V was shortened by 4 bases and J by 3 bases, with 20 bases between the two germline ends.

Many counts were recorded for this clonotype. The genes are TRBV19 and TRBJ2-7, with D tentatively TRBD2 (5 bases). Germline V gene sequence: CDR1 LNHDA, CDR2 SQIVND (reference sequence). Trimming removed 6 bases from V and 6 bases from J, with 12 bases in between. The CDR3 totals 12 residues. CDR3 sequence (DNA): TGTGCCAGTAGATCACGGGATCGCGAGCAGTACTTC. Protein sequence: CASRSRDREQYF.

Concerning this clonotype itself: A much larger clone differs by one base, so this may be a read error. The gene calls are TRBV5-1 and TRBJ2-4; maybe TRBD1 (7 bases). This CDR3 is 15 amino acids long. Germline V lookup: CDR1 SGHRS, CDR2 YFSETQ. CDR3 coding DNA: TGCGCCAGCAGCCCGGGCGGGACAGCCAAAATCATTCAGTACTTC. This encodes CASSPGGTAKIIQYF.

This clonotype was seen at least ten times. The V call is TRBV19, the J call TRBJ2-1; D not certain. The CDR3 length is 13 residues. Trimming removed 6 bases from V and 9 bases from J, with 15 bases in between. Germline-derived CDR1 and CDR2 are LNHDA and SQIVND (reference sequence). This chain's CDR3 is CASSLVSYREQFF. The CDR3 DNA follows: TGTGCCAGTAGCTTAGTATCTTACCGTGAGCAGTTCTTC.

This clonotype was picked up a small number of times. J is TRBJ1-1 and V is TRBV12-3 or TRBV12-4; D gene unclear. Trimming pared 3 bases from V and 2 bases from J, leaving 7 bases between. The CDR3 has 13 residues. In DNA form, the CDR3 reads TGTGCCAGCAGTTTGGGAGGTAACACTGAAGCTTTCTTT. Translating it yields CASSLGGNTEAFF.

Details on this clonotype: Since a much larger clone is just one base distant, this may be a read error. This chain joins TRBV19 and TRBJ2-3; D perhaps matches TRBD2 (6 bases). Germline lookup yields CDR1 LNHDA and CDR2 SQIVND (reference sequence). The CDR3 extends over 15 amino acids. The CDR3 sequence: CASSSWREGTDTQCF. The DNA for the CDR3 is TGTGCCAGTTCAAGCTGGCGGGAAGGCACAGATACGCAGTGTTTT.

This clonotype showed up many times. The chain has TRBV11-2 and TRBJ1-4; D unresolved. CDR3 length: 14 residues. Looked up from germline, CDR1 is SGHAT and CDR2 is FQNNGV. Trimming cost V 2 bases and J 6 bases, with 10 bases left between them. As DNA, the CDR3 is TGTGCCAGCAGCTTATACGGGGTGGATGAAAAACTGTTTTTT. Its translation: CASSLYGVDEKLFF.

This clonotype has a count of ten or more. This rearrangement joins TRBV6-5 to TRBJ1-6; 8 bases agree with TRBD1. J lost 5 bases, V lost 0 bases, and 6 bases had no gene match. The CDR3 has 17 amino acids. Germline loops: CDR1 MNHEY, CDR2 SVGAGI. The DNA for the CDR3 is TGTGCCAGCAGTTACTCTATCGGACAGGGTCATAATTCACCCCTCCACTTT. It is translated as CASSYSIGQGHNSPLHF.

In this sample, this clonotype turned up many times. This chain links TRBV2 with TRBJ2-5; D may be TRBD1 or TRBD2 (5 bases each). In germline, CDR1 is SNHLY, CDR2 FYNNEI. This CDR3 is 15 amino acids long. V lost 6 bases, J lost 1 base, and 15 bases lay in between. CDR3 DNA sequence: TGTGCCAGCAGGGCATTGGGACGCACCCAAGAGACCCAGTACTTC. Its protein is CASRALGRTQETQYF.

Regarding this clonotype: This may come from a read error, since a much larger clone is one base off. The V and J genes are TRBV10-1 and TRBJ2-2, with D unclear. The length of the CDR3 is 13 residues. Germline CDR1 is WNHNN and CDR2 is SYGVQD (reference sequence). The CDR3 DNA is TGCGCCAGCGGTGAGCTAGACACCGGGGAGCTGTTTTTT. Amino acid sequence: CASGELDTGELFF.

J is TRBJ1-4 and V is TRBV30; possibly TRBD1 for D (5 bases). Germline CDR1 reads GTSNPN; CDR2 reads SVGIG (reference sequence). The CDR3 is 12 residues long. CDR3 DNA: TGTGTGAGGACGGGGCCGGGGGAAAAACTGTTTTTT. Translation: CVRTGPGEKLFF. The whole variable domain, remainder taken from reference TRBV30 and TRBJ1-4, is SQTIHQWPATLVQPVGSPLSLECTVEGTSNPNLYWYRQAAGRGLQLLFYSVGIGQISSEVPQNLSASRPQDRQFILSSKKLLLSDSGFYLCVRTGPGEKLFFGSGTQLSVL.

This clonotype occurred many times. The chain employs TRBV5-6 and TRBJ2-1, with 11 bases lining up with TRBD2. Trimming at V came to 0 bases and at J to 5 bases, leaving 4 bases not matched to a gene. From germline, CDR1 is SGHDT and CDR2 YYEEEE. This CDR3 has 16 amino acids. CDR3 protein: CASSLEATSGNNEQFF. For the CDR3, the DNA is TGTGCCAGCAGCTTGGAAGCGACTAGCGGGAACAATGAGCAGTTCTTC. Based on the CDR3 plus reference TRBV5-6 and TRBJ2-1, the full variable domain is DAGVTQSPTHLIKTRGQQVTLRCSPKSGHDTVSWYQQALGQGPQFIFQYYEEEERQRGNFPDRFSGHQFPNYSSELNVNALLLGDSALYLCASSLEATSGNNEQFFGPGTRLTVL.